The rows below give T cell receptor beta chains drawn from one sample of a study of T-cell reconstitution after alpha-beta-depleted transplantation in children. Via MiXCR, TCRdb re-called the PCR reads, giving one row per CDR3 protein. The table lists 350,000 to 500,000 distinct CDR3 sequences, roughly 44% of them singletons. Sequenced here: PBMCs, sampled before TCRalphabeta/CD19-depleted stem cell transplant. These receptors all come from a girl aged 2-15 years with aplastic anemia, due to receive a stem cell transplant. Both conserved end residues are part of each CDR3.

v_call	j_call	cdr3_aa
TRBV4-1	TRBJ1-5	CASSPWESNQPQHF
TRBV10-3	TRBJ1-1	CAIKGRRGDTEAFF
TRBV18	TRBJ2-5	CASSQGQSQETQYF
TRBV5-6	TRBJ2-2	CAIGPDRLAGAYVPGELFF
TRBV6-5	TRBJ2-5	CASSYSSGWETQYF
TRBV6-1	TRBJ2-5	CASSLISGVAGETQYF
TRBV9	TRBJ2-2	CASSPDWGNTGELFF
TRBV20-1	TRBJ1-5	CSARDKAHQHF
TRBV13	TRBJ2-7	CASSSGLADYEQYF
TRBV10-1	TRBJ2-3	CASSESPMDSDTQYF
TRBV4-1	TRBJ2-3	CASSQVLAGSYTQYF
TRBV5-1	TRBJ2-7	CASSSTRTGKGEQYF
TRBV5-5	TRBJ2-5	CASKEIDRPPQETQYF
TRBV27	TRBJ2-1	CASSLVGQGSNEQFF
TRBV20-1	TRBJ2-7	CSATTSGRVYEQYF
TRBV30	TRBJ2-7	CAWCKGARGSYEQYF
TRBV12-3/TRBV12-4	TRBJ1-2	CASSLRYGYTF
TRBV9	TRBJ2-2	CASSVRTSRAELFF
TRBV5-5	TRBJ2-7	CASSPWGGTNEQYF
TRBV15	TRBJ2-3	CATSFGGGPDTQYF
TRBV27	TRBJ2-5	CASSPTGRRETQYF
TRBV7-3	TRBJ2-1	CASSPGLVAFF
TRBV20-1	TRBJ2-4	CSASGLGIQYF
TRBV7-3	TRBJ1-2	CASSLTEGYGYTF
TRBV20-1	TRBJ2-3	CSASDRAFSTDTQYF
TRBV20-1	TRBJ2-3	CSAGDRATDTQYF
TRBV10-3	TRBJ2-1	CAISDLPVGSDNEQFF
TRBV7-2	TRBJ1-4	CASTSTATNEKLFF
TRBV20-1	TRBJ2-7	CSARGGFGAGLYEQYF
TRBV6-5	TRBJ2-1	CASLQLTGGSYNEQFF
TRBV12-1	TRBJ2-2	CAMGFGRISGELFF
TRBV3-1	TRBJ2-4	CASSQGGGTFYF
TRBV3-1	TRBJ1-4	CASSRQGVNEKLFF
TRBV7-2	TRBJ2-5	CASSPGLARFQETQYF
TRBV7-6	TRBJ2-3	CASSLDSGKADTQYF
TRBV5-1	TRBJ2-7	CASSAGTGLSEQYF
TRBV6-1	TRBJ1-5	CASSRTYSESQPQHF
TRBV5-1	TRBJ2-3	CASEGSADTQYF
TRBV7-3	TRBJ2-1	CASSPESGAATYNEQFF